The subject of this entry is one TCR beta chain. What it binds is not known. Sequenced by immunoSEQ multiplex PCR; TCRdb stores in-frame clones only, minus some. The sample shows about 1,700 clones, 68% of them seen only once. Median post-mortem interval was about 9.8 hours for GI, liver, skin and lymphoid tissues. The CDR3 extends over 15 amino acids. Germline V gives CDR1 MGHRA, CDR2 YSYEKL. V dropped 3 bases and J dropped 9; count of bases not matched to a gene: 10. This sample is drawn from a study of tissue T cells after allogeneic stem cell transplantation. Study conclusions and caveats: Alloreactivity or antigen specificity of tissue TCRs was not determined; some clones might be host cells.

Specimen: tissue from the stomach, collected at autopsy. The sequence was collected from a female donor aged 60 or older with lung cancer. V gene TRBV4-1 combines with J gene TRBJ1-3; the match to TRBD1 covers 8 bases. The CDR3: CASSHGGQAASTIYF. The CDR3 nucleotides read TGCGCCAGCAGCCACGGGGGACAGGCGGCAAGCACCATATATTTT.